This passage covers 32 T cell receptor beta chains from one sample sequenced in a study of cytomegalovirus exposure and HLA in healthy donors. Both 60 Vbeta primers and 13 Jbeta primers went into the PCR. Method: immunoSEQ multiplex PCR; TCRdb's copy keeps in-frame clones and lacks some. This sample has about 150,000 clones, with around 68% found just once. The sequencing sample was made of PBMCs. These receptors all come from a young man in good health and CMV-seropositive.

The chain links TRBV4-1 to TRBJ1-2; D call uncertain. This CDR3 comprises 13 residues. Germline V lookup: CDR1 MGHRA, CDR2 YSYEKL. Between the trimmed V and J ends, which lost 0 bases and 8 bases, there was a span of 10 bases. CDR3 region: CASSQDTTRGYTF. CDR3 DNA sequence: TGCGCCAGCAGCCAAGACACCACAAGAGGCTACACCTTC.

The chain uses TRBV10-3 and TRBJ1-1; D unclear. Germline CDR1 and CDR2: ENHRY and SYGVKD. The CDR3 covers 14 residues. V lost 2 bases, J lost 5 bases, and 12 bases lay in between. The CDR3 region has the DNA TGTGCCATCAGTGAGGTGAACATTCTGACTGAAGCTTTCTTT. This translates into CAISEVNILTEAFF.

This clone turned up a few times. This sequence joins TRBV30 and TRBJ2-1; D call uncertain. Germline values: CDR1 GTSNPN, CDR2 SVGIG (reference sequence). This CDR3 is built from 15 residues. Trimming shortened V by 0 bases and J by 0 bases, and 9 bases separated the two germline ends. Here the CDR3 reads CAWSVPEPSYNEQFF. The CDR3 coding sequence is TGTGCCTGGAGTGTTCCCGAGCCCTCCTACAATGAGCAGTTCTTC. Full variable domain (remainder filled in from reference TRBV30 and TRBJ2-1): SQTIHQWPATLVQPVGSPLSLECTVEGTSNPNLYWYRQAAGRGLQLLFYSVGIGQISSEVPQNLSASRPQDRQFILSSKKLLLSDSGFYLCAWSVPEPSYNEQFFGPGTRLTVL.

This clone was recorded many times. The V and J genes are TRBV7-9 and TRBJ1-2; D call uncertain. Germline lookup yields CDR1 SEHNR and CDR2 FQNEAQ (reference sequence). Between the trimmed V and J ends, which lost 6 bases and 7 bases, there was a span of 15 bases. This CDR3 comprises 13 residues. The CDR3: CASSLLEAGGYTF. For the CDR3, the DNA is TGTGCCAGCAGTCTCCTCGAAGCTGGTGGCTACACCTTC.

This clone was seen more than once but under ten times. Since a far larger clone is one base different, this is likely a read error. This sample also contains other DNA sequences that code for the same CDR3. The chain has TRBV5-4 and TRBJ1-2, with no clear D. CDR1 is SGHNT, CDR2 YYREEE, per germline (reference sequence). This CDR3 is 17 amino acids long. The ends were cut back, 4 bases at V and 0 bases at J, with 19 bases in the middle. CDR3 DNA sequence: TGTGCCAGCAGCCAATTACCCTTCACAGAAGCTAACTATGGCTACACCTTC. Amino acid sequence: CASSQLPFTEANYGYTF. The variable domain in full, with the rest retrieved from reference TRBV5-4 and TRBJ1-2, is ETGVTQSPTHLIKTRGQQVTLRCSSQSGHNTVSWYQQALGQGPQFIFQYYREEENGRGNFPPRFSGLQFPNYSSELNVNALELDDSALYLCASSQLPFTEANYGYTFGSGTRLTVV.

The chain is built from TRBV30 and TRBJ2-5; D is unclear. The length of the CDR3 is 11 residues. Looked up from germline, CDR1 is GTSNPN and CDR2 is SVGIG (reference sequence). V was clipped by 5 bases and J by 5 bases, with 9 bases between them. The chain's CDR3 is CAWGSGETQYF. Written as DNA, the CDR3 is TGTGCCTGGGGGTCAGGTGAGACCCAGTACTTC.

The chain employs TRBV5-1 and TRBJ2-5; possible D gene TRBD1, 5 bases. The CDR3 is 15 residues long. Trimming pared 1 base from V and 2 bases from J, leaving 12 bases between. From germline, CDR1 is SGHRS and CDR2 YFSETQ. The CDR3 loop is CASSLRPTEQETQYF. Here the CDR3 DNA reads TGCGCCAGCAGCTTGAGGCCGACAGAGCAAGAGACCCAGTACTTC.

The chain joins TRBV25-1 to TRBJ2-1; TRBD2 might be the D (6 bases). The V gene's germline CDR1 is MGHDK and CDR2 SYGVNS. The V end lost 2 bases, the J end lost 2 bases, and 10 bases lay between the germline ends. This CDR3 has 15 residues. DNA of the CDR3: TGTGCCAGCAGTGAAACCGGGAGCCCCTACAATGAGCAGTTCTTC. This codes for CASSETGSPYNEQFF.

The table lists this clone with a few counts. The chain uses TRBV19 and TRBJ2-5; the D is unclear. Germline CDR1 is LNHDA and CDR2 is SQIVND (reference sequence). The CDR3 covers 15 residues. V lost 0 bases and J lost 5, with 13 bases in between. For the CDR3, the DNA is TGTGCCAGTAGTATAGATCGTCCGGGTTTCGAGACCCAGTACTTC. Protein: CASSIDRPGFETQYF.

The chain combines TRBV18 with TRBJ2-2; 7 nucleotides line up with TRBD1. The CDR3 runs 15 residues. Trimming removed 2 bases from V and 3 bases from J; junction bases left unmatched: 3. Germline V CDR1 and CDR2: KGHSH, LQKENI. The chain's CDR3 is CASSPGTEDTGELFF. DNA of the CDR3: TGTGCCAGCTCACCAGGGACAGAAGACACCGGGGAGCTGTTTTTT.

About this clone itself: Mismatch with germline at one junction end may stem from a read error. The rearrangement joins TRBV7-9 to TRBJ1-5, with 7 positions matching TRBD1. The CDR3 spans 15 residues. Germline V lookup: CDR1 SEHNR, CDR2 FQNEAQ (reference sequence). The CDR3: CSSSLDRAPNLGQHF. The CDR3 DNA is TGTTCCAGCAGCTTAGACAGGGCCCCTAATCTCGGCCAGCATTTT.

This chain joins TRBV6-1 and TRBJ2-1, with TRBD2 matching 7 bases. CDR3 size: 14 residues. The V gene's germline CDR1 is MNHNS and CDR2 SASEGT. With V trimmed by 7 bases and J by 6 bases, 9 bases remained unmatched. CDR3 sequence reads: CASKGSSGGNEQFF. The CDR3 DNA is TGTGCCAGCAAGGGGTCTAGCGGTGGCAATGAGCAGTTCTTC.

The CDR3 spells CATPPGFGNTEAFF. The CDR3 DNA reads as TGTGCCACCCCCCCAGGTTTCGGGAACACTGAAGCTTTCTTT. This chain uses TRBV10-3 with TRBJ1-1; D ambiguous. Per the germline V gene, CDR1 is ENHRY and CDR2 is SYGVKD. V was cut by 10 bases and J by 1 base, with 16 bases left in between. The CDR3 sequence is 14 residues long.

V usage is TRBV30 and J usage is TRBJ1-5; D not certain. Germline V gives CDR1 GTSNPN, CDR2 SVGIG (reference sequence). Deletions cut 2 bases from V and 6 bases from J, with 11 bases between. The CDR3 consists of 13 residues. CDR3 bases: TGTGCCTGGAGTACCCAGGTGGGTCAGCCCCAGCATTTT. Encoded protein: CAWSTQVGQPQHF.

This sequence joins TRBV9 and TRBJ2-3, with 8 bases identical to TRBD1. Germline-derived CDR1 and CDR2 are SGDLS and YYNGEE. J was trimmed by 5 bases and V by 3 bases; bases with no gene match: 8. The CDR3 runs to 15 residues. In nucleotides, the CDR3 is TGTGCCAGCAGCGGACAGGGGACGGGGATAGATACGCAGTATTTT. This encodes CASSGQGTGIDTQYF.

This clone has a handful of counts. V is TRBV7-9 and J is TRBJ2-3, with D perhaps matching TRBD1 (6 bases). CDR1 is SEHNR and CDR2 is FQNEAQ in the germline V gene (reference sequence). The CDR3 is 16 residues long. The germline V and J ends were trimmed by 5 bases and 0 bases, with 15 bases remaining between them. The CDR3 loop is CASSPWGRRSTDTQYF. The CDR3 DNA reads as TGTGCCAGCAGCCCCTGGGGGCGGAGGAGCACAGATACGCAGTATTTT.

The chain couples TRBV28 to TRBJ1-5; 7 bases align to TRBD1. The germline gives CDR1 MDHEN, CDR2 SYDVKM. V was clipped by 3 bases and J by 6 bases; unmatched bases: 8. CDR3 size: 15 residues. The CDR3 is CASSFPTGIVQPQHF. The CDR3 DNA follows: TGTGCCAGCAGTTTCCCGACAGGGATCGTTCAGCCCCAGCATTTT.

The chain employs TRBV11-2 and TRBJ2-7, with D maybe TRBD2 (6 bases). The length of the CDR3 is 15 residues. Per the germline V gene, CDR1 is SGHAT and CDR2 is FQNNGV. Trimming took 6 bases from V and 6 from J, leaving 21 bases between them. The CDR3: CASRMPGTGVSEQYF. The DNA for the CDR3 is TGTGCCAGCAGAATGCCAGGGACGGGGGTGAGCGAGCAGTACTTC.

This clone was found a few times. The rearrangement uses TRBV14 and TRBJ2-4, with 7 bases lining up with TRBD1. V dropped 3 bases and J dropped 8; count of bases not matched to a gene: 7. The CDR3 extends over 14 amino acids. The germline CDR1 and CDR2 sequences are SGHDN and FVKESK. DNA of the CDR3: TGTGCCAGCAGCCAGTTTAGAGGGGGCTACATTCAGTACTTC. Translated, it gives CASSQFRGGYIQYF.

The chain has TRBV7-2 and TRBJ2-7; TRBD2 matches 8 bases. Trimming removed 4 bases from V and 0 bases from J; junction bases left unmatched: 5. Germline CDR1 is SGHTA and CDR2 is FQGNSA. CDR3 length equals 15 residues. CDR3 residues: CASSWVSGSSYEQYF. CDR3 coding DNA: TGTGCCAGCAGCTGGGTAAGCGGGAGCTCCTACGAGCAGTACTTC.

In this sample, this clone turned up a few times. The chain joins TRBV6-1 to TRBJ1-1, with a tentative D call TRBD1 (6 bases). The CDR3 runs to 12 residues. The V end was cut by 8 bases, the J end by 7 bases, with 14 bases between. The V gene's germline CDR1 is MNHNS and CDR2 SASEGT. The CDR3 spells CASGTGPFEAFF. Written as DNA, the CDR3 is TGTGCCAGCGGAACAGGGCCCTTTGAAGCTTTCTTT.

V gene TRBV5-1 combines with J gene TRBJ2-1; D is perhaps TRBD1 (5 bases). The CDR3 runs 13 residues. From germline, CDR1 is SGHRS and CDR2 YFSETQ. V was shortened by 2 bases and J by 5 bases, with 8 bases between the two germline ends. CDR3 coding DNA: TGCGCCAGCAGCTTCGACAGTAACAATGAGCAGTTCTTC. This codes for CASSFDSNNEQFF.

This chain links TRBV5-6 with TRBJ1-5, with 10 nucleotides matching TRBD1. Germline loops: CDR1 SGHDT, CDR2 YYEEEE. The CDR3 runs 15 residues. V was clipped by 5 bases and J by 8 bases; unmatched bases: 10. As DNA, the CDR3 is TGTGCCAGCAGTCTGACAGGGGGCGAGATGAAGCCCCAGCATTTT. It codes for CASSLTGGEMKPQHF.

The chain links TRBV12-5 to TRBJ2-3; 9 bases map to TRBD2. V was pared by 1 base and J by 4 bases, with 6 bases of the junction left unmatched. Germline V lookup: CDR1 LGHNT, CDR2 FRNRAP. This CDR3 is 16 amino acids long. This CDR3 is CASGLGLAGIADTQYF. The CDR3 DNA sequence: TGTGCTAGTGGTTTGGGGCTAGCGGGAATTGCAGATACGCAGTATTTT.

The chain combines TRBV6-6 with TRBJ2-7, with D perhaps TRBD2 (5 bases). The germline gives CDR1 MNHNY, CDR2 SVGAGI (reference sequence). V was pared by 6 bases and J by 4 bases, with 16 bases between. The CDR3 spans 14 residues. The CDR3: CASRARTLQYEQYF. In DNA, the CDR3 is TGTGCCAGCAGAGCCCGGACTCTCCAATACGAGCAGTACTTC.

This clone was counted a few times. This rearrangement joins TRBV7-2 to TRBJ2-5; 9 bases are shared with TRBD2. The better agreement between TRBJ2-7 and the DNA end casts doubt on the J call. Germline V gives CDR1 SGHTA, CDR2 FQGNSA. This CDR3 region has 14 residues. Written as DNA, the CDR3 is TGTGCCAGCAGCAGGGGACTAGCCTTCTACGAGCAGTACTTC. This gives the protein CASSRGLAFYEQYF.

This clone has just a few counts. V is TRBV4-1 and J is TRBJ1-5; a possible D gene is TRBD1 (6 bases). The CDR3 has 15 residues. Per the germline V gene, CDR1 is MGHRA and CDR2 is YSYEKL. Trimming left V 1 base short and J 6 bases short, with 13 bases between. CDR3 loop: CASSQGGGGGQPQHF. The CDR3 coding sequence is TGCGCCAGCAGCCAAGGGGGAGGGGGTGGTCAGCCCCAGCATTTT.

A word on this clone: Other DNA sequences in this specimen translate into the identical CDR3. This chain connects TRBV13 to TRBJ2-1, with a tentative D call TRBD2 (5 bases). The germline gives CDR1 PRHDT, CDR2 FYEKMQ (reference sequence). Trimming shortened V by 5 bases and J by 7 bases, and 15 bases separated the two germline ends. The CDR3 consists of 14 residues. The CDR3 protein is CASSRTGFRNEQFF. CDR3 sequence (DNA): TGTGCCAGCAGCAGAACGGGGTTTCGGAATGAGCAGTTCTTC.

The chain couples TRBV30 to TRBJ1-5; a possible D gene is TRBD1 (5 bases). This CDR3 is built from 13 residues. V lost 4 bases, J lost 0 bases, and 7 bases lay in between. Germline values: CDR1 GTSNPN, CDR2 SVGIG (reference sequence). The CDR3 DNA is TGTGCCTGGAACAGGAATAGCAATCAGCCCCAGCATTTT. Protein: CAWNRNSNQPQHF. The full variable domain, rest sourced from reference TRBV30 and TRBJ1-5, is SQTIHQWPATLVQPVGSPLSLECTVEGTSNPNLYWYRQAAGRGLQLLFYSVGIGQISSEVPQNLSASRPQDRQFILSSKKLLLSDSGFYLCAWNRNSNQPQHFGDGTRLSIL.

The chain combines TRBV2 with TRBJ2-4, with 12 bases lining up with TRBD1. The CDR3 spans 13 residues. Germline V lookup: CDR1 SNHLY, CDR2 FYNNEI. V gave up 11 bases and J gave up 8 bases; unmatched junction bases: 7. The CDR3 loop reads CAGGQGAGYIQYF. Here the CDR3 DNA reads TGTGCCGGGGGACAGGGGGCAGGTTACATTCAGTACTTC.

V is TRBV7-6 and J is TRBJ1-2, with 7 bases that match TRBD1. This CDR3 has 21 amino acids. The germline V gene has CDR1 SGHVS and CDR2 FNYEAQ. The V gene end was trimmed by 1 base and the J gene end by 0 bases; junction bases not matched to a gene: 20. CDR3 in DNA: TGTGCCAGCAGCTTAGATGGTCGGGACAGCCAGGCAGCGACCACTAACTATGGCTACACCTTC. This encodes CASSLDGRDSQAATTNYGYTF.

In its sample, this clone was seen a few times. V and J are TRBV29-1 and TRBJ1-1, with 11 bases that match TRBD1. CDR3 length equals 16 residues. Germline V lookup: CDR1 SQVTM, CDR2 ANQGSEA. The junction had 5 bases not matched to a gene; V was cut back by 2 bases and J by 0 bases. The CDR3, as DNA: TGCAGCGTTGAAAGGACAGGGGGCACCATGAACACTGAAGCTTTCTTT. This encodes CSVERTGGTMNTEAFF.